This passage covers 17 T cell receptor beta chains from one sample sequenced in a study of blood T cell repertoires in COVID-19. The protocol was immunoSEQ multiplex PCR, while the TCRdb copy is restricted to in-frame clones and leaves out a portion. The sample holds some 40,000 clones, about 89% seen once. Material: peripheral blood. These receptors originate from a woman in her 30s in a cohort sampled during active COVID-19.

This chain links TRBV29-1 with TRBJ2-5; D is perhaps TRBD2 (5 bases). The CDR3 runs 13 residues. The V and J ends lost 5 bases and 2 bases respectively, with 12 bases between them. The germline V gene has CDR1 SQVTM and CDR2 ANQGSEA. The CDR3 region has the DNA TGCAGCGTTTGCCAGGACTCACAAGAGACCCAGTACTTC. Translated: CSVCQDSQETQYF.

J is TRBJ2-7 and V is TRBV27; 8 bases align to TRBD1. The CDR3 consists of 16 residues. Germline V gene data show CDR1 as MNHEY and CDR2 as SMNVEV (reference sequence). V was clipped by 1 base and J by 2 bases; unmatched bases: 7. CDR3 nucleotide sequence: TGTGCCAGCAGTTTATGGACAGGGTTCGCGACCTACGAGCAGTACTTC. This gives the protein CASSLWTGFATYEQYF.

The chain uses TRBV9 and TRBJ2-2; TRBD2 matches 9 bases. The germline V gene encodes CDR1 SGDLS and CDR2 YYNGEE. The CDR3 spans 14 residues. V lost 6 bases, J lost 9 bases, and 9 bases stayed unmatched. CDR3 sequence reads: CASTTAGGPRELFF. In nucleotides, the CDR3 is TGTGCCAGCACAACGGCGGGAGGGCCCCGGGAGCTGTTTTTT.

The rearrangement joins TRBV28 to TRBJ1-2, with 12 positions matching TRBD1. The germline gives CDR1 MDHEN, CDR2 SYDVKM. The CDR3 has 19 amino acids. With 4 bases clipped from V and 3 bases from J, the junction kept 15 bases outside the gene matches. This CDR3 is CASSSPGTGGQGGYYGYTF. The DNA for the CDR3 is TGTGCCAGCAGTTCGCCGGGGACAGGGGGCCAAGGGGGTTACTATGGCTACACCTTC.

The V call is TRBV27, the J call TRBJ2-3; 9 bases fit TRBD2. The CDR3 runs 17 residues. The germline V gene has CDR1 MNHEY and CDR2 SMNVEV (reference sequence). Germline trimming cut 2 bases from V and 0 bases from J; bases unmatched to any gene: 6. The chain's CDR3 is CASSLPSGLASTDTQYF. For the CDR3, the DNA is TGTGCCAGCAGTTTACCCTCGGGACTAGCCAGCACAGATACGCAGTATTTT.

There are a few counts of this clone. This chain joins TRBV6-4 and TRBJ1-2; TRBD1 matches 8 bases. V shed 2 bases and J 9 bases; nucleotides not matched to a gene: 17. The germline V gene encodes CDR1 MRHNA and CDR2 SNTAGT. This CDR3 is built from 17 residues. The CDR3 coding sequence is TGTGCCAGCAGTGACACCCTAAATTTGGGGACAGGCGGAAGCTACACCTTC. Amino acids: CASSDTLNLGTGGSYTF.

This sequence joins TRBV10-3 and TRBJ1-6; D possibly corresponds to TRBD1 (5 bases). The ends were cut back, 4 bases at V and 7 bases at J, with 11 bases in the middle. The CDR3 has 14 amino acids. CDR1 is ENHRY, CDR2 SYGVKD, per germline. This chain's CDR3 is CAISAGSVNSPLHF. Here the CDR3 DNA reads TGTGCCATCAGTGCAGGGTCTGTGAATTCACCCCTCCACTTT.

The chain uses TRBV4-1 and TRBJ2-7, with D possibly matching TRBD1 (6 bases). V was shortened by 3 bases and J by 5 bases, with 20 bases between the two germline ends. Germline CDR1 reads MGHRA; CDR2 reads YSYEKL. The CDR3 is 16 amino acids. The CDR3, as DNA: TGCGCCAGCAGCCACCCAGGGATAACAGGGAGCCACGAGCAGTACTTC. It is translated as CASSHPGITGSHEQYF.

The chain carries TRBV5-1 and TRBJ2-1; 13 nucleotides align to TRBD2. The germline V gene encodes CDR1 SGHRS and CDR2 YFSETQ. V gave up 0 bases and J gave up 6 bases; unmatched junction bases: 9. The length of the CDR3 is 18 residues. The CDR3 region is CASSLAGLAGPQGNEQFF. In nucleotides, the CDR3 is TGCGCCAGCAGCTTGGCGGGACTAGCGGGACCACAAGGCAATGAGCAGTTCTTC.

The CDR3 region is CASSYSSLAGVETQYF. The CDR3 DNA sequence: TGTGCCAGCAGTTACAGTTCACTAGCGGGAGTTGAGACCCAGTACTTC. The chain links TRBV6-6 to TRBJ2-5; TRBD2 aligns across 11 bases. The V gene end was trimmed by 2 bases and the J gene end by 5 bases; junction bases not matched to a gene: 7. The CDR3 totals 16 residues. In germline, CDR1 is MNHNY, CDR2 SVGAGI (reference sequence).

V and J are TRBV7-2 and TRBJ2-7, with D possibly being TRBD2 (5 bases). V was cut by 3 bases and J by 0 bases, with 9 bases left in between. Germline CDR1 reads SGHTA; CDR2 reads FQGNSA. CDR3 length: 14 residues. CDR3 residues: CASSFPGSSYEQYF. CDR3 coding DNA: TGTGCCAGCAGCTTTCCGGGAAGCTCCTACGAGCAGTACTTC.

This chain uses TRBV6-5 with TRBJ2-3; 7 bases match TRBD2. The CDR3 spans 15 residues. The junction had 7 bases not matched to a gene; V was cut back by 2 bases and J by 5 bases. Germline CDR1 and CDR2: MNHEY and SVGAGI. The CDR3 is CASSYSLGLRDTQYF. The CDR3 DNA reads TGTGCCAGCAGTTACAGCTTGGGACTAAGAGATACGCAGTATTTT.

The chain joins TRBV10-3 to TRBJ2-5, with 10 positions matching TRBD2. Germline assignment: CDR1 ENHRY and CDR2 SYGVKD. V lost 0 bases and J lost 1; bases outside the gene matches: 2. This CDR3 is built from 16 residues. The CDR3, as DNA: TGTGCCATCAGTGAGTCCGGACTAGCGGCCCAAGAGACCCAGTACTTC. This codes for CAISESGLAAQETQYF.

V usage is TRBV5-1 and J usage is TRBJ2-2; no clear D. Trimming stripped 2 bases from V and 4 bases from J, with 6 bases between. Germline CDR1 is SGHRS and CDR2 is YFSETQ. This CDR3 contains 13 residues. The CDR3 loop is CASSFSVTGELFF. The CDR3 region has the DNA TGCGCCAGCAGCTTCAGTGTCACCGGGGAGCTGTTTTTT.

The V call is TRBV21-1, the J call TRBJ1-3. TRBV21-1 is a known pseudogene. This CDR3 comprises 14 residues. CDR3 protein: CASSKGELGNTIYF. The CDR3, as DNA: TGTGCCAGCAGCAAAGGTGAGTTAGGAAACACCATATATTTT.

The chain uses TRBV27 and TRBJ2-3; 8 positions match TRBD2. CDR1 and CDR2 (germline): MNHEY, SMNVEV (reference sequence). Unmatched junction bases numbered 10, after V lost 2 bases and J lost 3 bases. The CDR3 has 17 residues. CDR3 bases: TGTGCCAGCAGTTTACCCATTACGGGAGGGGGGACAGATACGCAGTATTTT. Translated: CASSLPITGGGTDTQYF.

The chain links TRBV12-3 or TRBV12-4 to TRBJ2-2; perhaps TRBD2 as D (5 bases). The length of the CDR3 is 13 residues. Trimming left V 5 bases short and J 6 bases short, with 10 bases between. CDR3 sequence reads: CASSGGSAGELFF. DNA of the CDR3: TGTGCCAGCAGTGGTGGGAGCGCCGGGGAGCTGTTTTTT.